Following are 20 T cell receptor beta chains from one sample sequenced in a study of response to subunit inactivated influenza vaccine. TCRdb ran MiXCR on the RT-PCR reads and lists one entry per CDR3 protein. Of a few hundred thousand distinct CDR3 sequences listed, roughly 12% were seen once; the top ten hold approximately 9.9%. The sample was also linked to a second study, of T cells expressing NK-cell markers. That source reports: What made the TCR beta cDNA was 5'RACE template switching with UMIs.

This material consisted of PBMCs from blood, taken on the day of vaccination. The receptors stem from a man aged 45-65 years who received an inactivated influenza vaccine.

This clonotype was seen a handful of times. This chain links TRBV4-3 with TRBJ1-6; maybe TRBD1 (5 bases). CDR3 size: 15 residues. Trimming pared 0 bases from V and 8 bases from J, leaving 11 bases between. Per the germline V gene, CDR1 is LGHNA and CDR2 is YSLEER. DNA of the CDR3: TGCGCCAGCAGCCAAGATTCGGGGCAGGATTCACCCCTCCACTTT. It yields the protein CASSQDSGQDSPLHF.

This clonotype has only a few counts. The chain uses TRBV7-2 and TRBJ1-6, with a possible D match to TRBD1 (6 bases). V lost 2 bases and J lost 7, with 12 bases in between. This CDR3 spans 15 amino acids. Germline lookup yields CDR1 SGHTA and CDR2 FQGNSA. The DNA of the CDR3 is TGTGCCAGCAGCTTACCCCCGGGACAAAATTCACCCCTCCACTTT. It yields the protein CASSLPPGQNSPLHF. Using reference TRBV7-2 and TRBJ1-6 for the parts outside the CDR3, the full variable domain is GAGVSQSPSNKVTEKGKDVELRCDPISGHTALYWYRQSLGQGLEFLIYFQGNSAPDKSGLPSDRFSAERTGGSVSTLTIQRTQQEDSAVYLCASSLPPGQNSPLHFGNGTRLTVT.

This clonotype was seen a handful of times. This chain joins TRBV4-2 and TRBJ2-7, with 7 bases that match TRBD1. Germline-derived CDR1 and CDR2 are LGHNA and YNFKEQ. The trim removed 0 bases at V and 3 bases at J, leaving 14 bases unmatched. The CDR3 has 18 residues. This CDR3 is CASSQELPTGKSFYEQYF. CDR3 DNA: TGTGCCAGCAGCCAAGAACTGCCGACAGGGAAATCGTTCTACGAGCAGTACTTC.

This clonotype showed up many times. Here the CDR3 DNA reads TGTGCCAGCAGCTTGTCACTAGCCATCTACAATGAGCAGTTCTTC. Residues: CASSLSLAIYNEQFF. The rearrangement joins TRBV5-6 to TRBJ2-1, with D tentatively TRBD2 (6 bases). Between the trimmed V and J ends, which lost 1 base and 3 bases, there was a span of 11 bases. The germline gives CDR1 SGHDT, CDR2 YYEEEE. The CDR3 loop spans 15 amino acids.

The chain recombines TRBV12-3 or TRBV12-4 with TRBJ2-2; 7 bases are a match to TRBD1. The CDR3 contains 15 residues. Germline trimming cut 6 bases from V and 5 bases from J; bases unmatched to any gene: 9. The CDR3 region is CASRSPTGWTGELFF. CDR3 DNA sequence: TGTGCCAGCAGATCTCCGACAGGGTGGACCGGGGAGCTGTTTTTT.

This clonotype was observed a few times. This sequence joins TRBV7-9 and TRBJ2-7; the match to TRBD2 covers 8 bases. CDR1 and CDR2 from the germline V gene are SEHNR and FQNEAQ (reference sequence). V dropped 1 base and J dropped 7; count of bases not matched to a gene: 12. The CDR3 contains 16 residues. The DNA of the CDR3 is TGTGCCAGCAGCTTAGTCCCAGGGACTAGGCCTGGGGAGCAGTACTTC. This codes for CASSLVPGTRPGEQYF.

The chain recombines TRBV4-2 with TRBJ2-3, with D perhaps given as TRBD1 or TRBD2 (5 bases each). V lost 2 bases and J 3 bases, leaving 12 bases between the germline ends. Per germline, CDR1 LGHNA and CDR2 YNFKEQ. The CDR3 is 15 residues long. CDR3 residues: CASSQPGRGTDTQYF. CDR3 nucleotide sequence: TGTGCCAGCAGCCAACCGGGAAGGGGAACAGATACGCAGTATTTT.

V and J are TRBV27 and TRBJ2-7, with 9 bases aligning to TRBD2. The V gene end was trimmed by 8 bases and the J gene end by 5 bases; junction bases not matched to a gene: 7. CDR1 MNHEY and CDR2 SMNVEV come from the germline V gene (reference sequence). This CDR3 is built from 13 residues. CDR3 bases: TGTGCCAGCCCTAGCGGGATTTGCAACGAGCAGTACTTC. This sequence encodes CASPSGICNEQYF.

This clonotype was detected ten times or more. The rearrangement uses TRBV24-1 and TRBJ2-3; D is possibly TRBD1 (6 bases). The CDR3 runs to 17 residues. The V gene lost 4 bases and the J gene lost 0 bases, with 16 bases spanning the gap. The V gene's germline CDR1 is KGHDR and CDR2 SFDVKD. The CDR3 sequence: CATSDRTRTESTDTQYF. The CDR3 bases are TGTGCCACCAGTGACCGAACCCGGACAGAGAGCACAGATACGCAGTATTTT.

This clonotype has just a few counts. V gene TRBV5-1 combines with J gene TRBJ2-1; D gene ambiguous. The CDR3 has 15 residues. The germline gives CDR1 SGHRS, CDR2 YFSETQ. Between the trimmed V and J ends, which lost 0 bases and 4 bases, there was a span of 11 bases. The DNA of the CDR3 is TGCGCCAGCAGCTTGGAGTTACTGGGATACAATGAGCAGTTCTTC. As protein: CASSLELLGYNEQFF.

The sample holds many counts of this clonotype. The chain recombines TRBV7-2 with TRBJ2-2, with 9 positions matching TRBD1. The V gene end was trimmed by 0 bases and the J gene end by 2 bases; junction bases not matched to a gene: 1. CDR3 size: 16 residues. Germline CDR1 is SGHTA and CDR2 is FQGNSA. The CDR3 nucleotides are TGTGCCAGCAGCTTAGCACAGGGGGCTAACACCGGGGAGCTGTTTTTT. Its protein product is CASSLAQGANTGELFF.

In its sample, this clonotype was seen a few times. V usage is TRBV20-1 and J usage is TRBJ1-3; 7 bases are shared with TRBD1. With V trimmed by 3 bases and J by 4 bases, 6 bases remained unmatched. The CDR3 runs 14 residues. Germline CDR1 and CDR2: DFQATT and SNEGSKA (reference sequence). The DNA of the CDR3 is TGCAGTGCTAGGTGGACAGGATCCGGAAACACCATATATTTT. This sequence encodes CSARWTGSGNTIYF.

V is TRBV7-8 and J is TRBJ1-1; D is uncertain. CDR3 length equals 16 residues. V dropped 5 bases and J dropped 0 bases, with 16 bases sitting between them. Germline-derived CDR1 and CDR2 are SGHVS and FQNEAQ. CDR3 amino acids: CASSPHWAEVNTEAFF. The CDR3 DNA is TGTGCCAGCAGCCCACACTGGGCCGAGGTGAACACTGAAGCTTTCTTT.

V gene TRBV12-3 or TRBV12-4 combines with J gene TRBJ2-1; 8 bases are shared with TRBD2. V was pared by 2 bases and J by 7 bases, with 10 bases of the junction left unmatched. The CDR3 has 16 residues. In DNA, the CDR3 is TGTGCCAGCAGTTTAATGGGAGGCGGGAGGTATAATGAGCAGTTCTTC. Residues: CASSLMGGGRYNEQFF.

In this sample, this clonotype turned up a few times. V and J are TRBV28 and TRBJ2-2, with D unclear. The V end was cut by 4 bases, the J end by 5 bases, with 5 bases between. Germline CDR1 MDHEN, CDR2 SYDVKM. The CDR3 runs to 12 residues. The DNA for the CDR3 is TGTGCCAGCAGTTATCATACCGGGGAGCTGTTTTTT. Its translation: CASSYHTGELFF.

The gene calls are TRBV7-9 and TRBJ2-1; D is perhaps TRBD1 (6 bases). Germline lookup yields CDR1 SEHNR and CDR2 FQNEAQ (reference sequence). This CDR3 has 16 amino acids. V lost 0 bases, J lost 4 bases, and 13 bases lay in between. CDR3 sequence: CASSLAGTLLYNEQFF. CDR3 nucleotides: TGTGCCAGCAGCTTAGCCGGGACACTCCTTTACAATGAGCAGTTCTTC.

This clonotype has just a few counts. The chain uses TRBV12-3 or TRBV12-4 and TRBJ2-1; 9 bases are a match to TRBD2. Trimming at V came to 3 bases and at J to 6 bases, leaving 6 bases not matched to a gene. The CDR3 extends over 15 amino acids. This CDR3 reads CASSFSGSKGNEQFF. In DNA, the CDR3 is TGTGCCAGCAGTTTTAGCGGGAGTAAGGGCAATGAGCAGTTCTTC.

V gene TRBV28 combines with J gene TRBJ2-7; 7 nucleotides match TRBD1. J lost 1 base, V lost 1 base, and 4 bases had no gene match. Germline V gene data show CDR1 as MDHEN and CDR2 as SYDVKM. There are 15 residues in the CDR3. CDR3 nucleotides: TGTGCCAGCAGTTTATTGACAGGGAGATCCTACGAGCAGTACTTC. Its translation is CASSLLTGRSYEQYF.

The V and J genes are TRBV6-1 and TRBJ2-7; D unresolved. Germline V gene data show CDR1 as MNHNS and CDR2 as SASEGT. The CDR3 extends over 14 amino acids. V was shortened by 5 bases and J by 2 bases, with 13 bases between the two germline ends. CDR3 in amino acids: CASSTFAPPYEQYF. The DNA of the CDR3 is TGTGCCAGCAGTACCTTTGCACCCCCCTACGAGCAGTACTTC.

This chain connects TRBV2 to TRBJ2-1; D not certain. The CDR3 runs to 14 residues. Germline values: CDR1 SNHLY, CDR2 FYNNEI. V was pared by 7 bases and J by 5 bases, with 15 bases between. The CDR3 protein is CASIGKAPNNEQFF. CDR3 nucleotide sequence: TGTGCCAGCATAGGCAAGGCCCCAAACAATGAGCAGTTCTTC.